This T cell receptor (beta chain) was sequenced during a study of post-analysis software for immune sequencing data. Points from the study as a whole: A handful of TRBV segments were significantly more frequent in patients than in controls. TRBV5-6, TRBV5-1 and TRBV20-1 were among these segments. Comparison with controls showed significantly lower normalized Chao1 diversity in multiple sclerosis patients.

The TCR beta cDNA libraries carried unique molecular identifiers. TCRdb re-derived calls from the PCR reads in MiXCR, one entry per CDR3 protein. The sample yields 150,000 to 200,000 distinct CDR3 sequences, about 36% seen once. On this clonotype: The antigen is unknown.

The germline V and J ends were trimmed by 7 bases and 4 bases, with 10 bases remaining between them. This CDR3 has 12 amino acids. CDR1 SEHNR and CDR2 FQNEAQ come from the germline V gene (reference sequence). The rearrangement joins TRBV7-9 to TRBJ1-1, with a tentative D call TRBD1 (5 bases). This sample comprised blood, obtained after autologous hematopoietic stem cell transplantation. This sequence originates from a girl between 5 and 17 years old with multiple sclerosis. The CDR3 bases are TGTGCCAGCAACTTCGGGGGCACTGAAGCTTTCTTT. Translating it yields CASNFGGTEAFF.